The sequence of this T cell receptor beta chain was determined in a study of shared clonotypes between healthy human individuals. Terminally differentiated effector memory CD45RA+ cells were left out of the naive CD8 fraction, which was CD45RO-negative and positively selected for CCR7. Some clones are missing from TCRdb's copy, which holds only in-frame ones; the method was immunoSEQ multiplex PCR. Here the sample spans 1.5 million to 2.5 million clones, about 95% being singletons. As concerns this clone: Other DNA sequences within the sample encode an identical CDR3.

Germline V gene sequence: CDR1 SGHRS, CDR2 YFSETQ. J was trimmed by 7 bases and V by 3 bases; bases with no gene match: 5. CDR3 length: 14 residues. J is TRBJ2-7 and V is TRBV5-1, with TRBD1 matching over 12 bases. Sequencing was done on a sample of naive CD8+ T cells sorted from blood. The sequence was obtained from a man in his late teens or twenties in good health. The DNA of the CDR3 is TGCGCCAGCAGCTGGGGACAGGGGGCTTATGAGCAGTACTTC. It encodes CASSWGQGAYEQYF.